Listed here is a single T cell receptor (beta chain). Its antigen remains unidentified. These data are taken from a study of OX40 agonist ivuxolimab in advanced cancers. For the study at large: Having had anti-PD-1, anti-PD-L1 or anti-CTLA-4 therapy before was allowed, and around 44% had some.

Overall study results and limits: Expanded peripheral T cell antigen specificity was not determined. People who partly responded at 0.1-3.0 mg/kg had some of the least clonal expansion seen.

Using immunoSEQ multiplex PCR, the repertoire was profiled, and TCRdb retains in-frame clones only, with some absent. Of 50,000 or so clones listed, 80% to 85% are singletons. Germline V gives CDR1 MGHDK, CDR2 SYGVNS. The V gene end was trimmed by 3 bases and the J gene end by 3 bases; junction bases not matched to a gene: 10. This CDR3 region has 17 residues. The sequence was obtained from an adult with an advanced solid tumor such as melanoma, head and neck, liver or kidney cancer. J is TRBJ1-3 and V is TRBV25-1, with TRBD1 matching 8 bases. Sample: CD4+ or CD8+ T cells sorted from blood, taken in a trial of the OX40 agonist ivuxolimab. The CDR3 bases are TGTGCCAGCAGTGACCTTCCAGGGGGCATTTATGGAAACACCATATATTTT. Translated, it gives CASSDLPGGIYGNTIYF.